These 2 T cell receptor beta chains share one sample of origin, sequenced in a study of CD8 T cells in Susac syndrome. Reverse transcription of about 0.5 to 1 ug RNA used random hexamers. TCRdb reanalysed the immunoSEQ multiplex PCR reads using MiXCR and keeps one entry per CDR3 protein. Of under 200,000 distinct CDR3 sequences in the sample, roughly 90% are singletons; the top ten hold around 0.085%. Sequences were obtained from CD4+ T cells from PBMCs. The receptors shown here come from a human donor with Susac syndrome.

The chain is built from TRBV2 and TRBJ2-6, with 10 bases lining up with TRBD1. The CDR3 is made up of 15 amino acids. The V and J ends lost 9 bases and 3 bases, in that order; junction bases with no gene match: 5. CDR1 and CDR2 (germline): SNHLY, FYNNEI. CDR3 sequence reads: CASGQGVLGANVLTF. The CDR3 nucleotides read TGTGCCAGTGGACAGGGGGTACTTGGGGCCAACGTCCTGACTTTC. The complete variable domain, with remaining parts taken from reference TRBV2 and TRBJ2-6, reads EPEVTQTPSHQVTQMGQEVILRCVPISNHLYFYWYRQILGQKVEFLVSFYNNEISEKSEIFDDQFSVERPDGSNFTLKIRSTKLEDSAMYFCASGQGVLGANVLTFGAGSRLTVL.

The rearrangement uses TRBV5-6 and TRBJ2-5; no reliable D call. Germline V gives CDR1 SGHDT, CDR2 YYEEEE. The V end lost 3 bases, the J end lost 2 bases, and 8 bases lay between the germline ends. This CDR3 comprises 13 residues. The CDR3 here is CASSWTEQETQYF. The CDR3 DNA reads TGTGCCAGCAGCTGGACGGAACAAGAGACCCAGTACTTC.